This TCR beta chain comes out of a study of cytomegalovirus exposure and HLA in healthy donors (dated by TCRdb to the late 2010s). For the study in its entirety: The 666 repertoires of the first cohort and the approximately 130 validation repertoires were produced on the same platform, according to a later analysis. Besides the first cohort of roughly 660 subjects, a separate validation cohort made up of around 120 different subjects was used. The study aimed to test whether signatures of past pathogen exposure could be identified by cataloging public T cell receptors. The study combined high-throughput TCR immunosequencing, statistical association of individual TCRs with disease status, and machine learning to predict cytomegalovirus infection status. Findings and caveats that apply to the study as a whole: The authors suggested that the approach could potentially be extended to other disease states and immunological phenotypes. A few of the identified cytomegalovirus-associated TCR beta chains were confirmed in vitro to be specific for cytomegalovirus antigens. A total of fewer than 200 TCR beta chains were listed by the study as associated with cytomegalovirus. While some public TCRs were present in many individuals, most TCR sequences turned up only very rarely across donors. Cytomegalovirus status was reported to be diagnosed by the classifier with high specificity and sensitivity in both the original and validation cohorts. The validation cohort had no HLA typing available for a later analysis, so co-occurrence within that cohort was assessed over all 130 or so repertoires. In a later analysis, TCRs clustered in the first cohort were found to also tend to co-occur in the approximately 120 validation repertoires, with 94% of cluster scores above 0.

Library construction relied on the immunoSEQ multiplex PCR assay. On the study's bioinformatics: A statistical classification framework was developed to diagnose cytomegalovirus status using the catalog of TCR beta chain sequences. Drawn from immuneACCESS, this table holds only the in-frame rearrangements with V and J called that TCRdb kept. Clones are partly lost; checked studies trace under half to an unresolved V gene and leave the rest unexplained. V, J and clone size are those of that table, while D and trimming were read from the DNA. This sample has fewer than 350,000 clones in its table, and approximately 87% of those were observed once. The top ten clonotypes cover around 0.9% of the sample. A single count supports this clone. The specificity of this receptor is unknown. No qualities accompany the bases; no much larger clone lies one base away. The CDR3 numbers 13 residues from cysteine through phenylalanine. Just the 39-base CDR3 DNA is kept, in frame starting at base 1. The germline V gene sets CDR1 to MDHEN and CDR2 to SYDVKM. A distance of 14 bases separates the germline ends of V and J, which lose 5 bases and 6 bases respectively.

Donors formed part of the validation cohort, which comprised about 120 subjects and was distinct from the first cohort of several hundred subjects. The clonotype comes from a woman younger than 30 in good health and CMV-seronegative. The chain is assembled from TRBV28 and TRBJ2-7; the D segment cannot be called with confidence. The sequencing input was PBMCs. The CDR3 sequence is CASSPPRPREQYF. The nucleotide sequence is given as TGTGCCAGCAGTCCCCCTAGGCCTCGCGAGCAGTACTTC.